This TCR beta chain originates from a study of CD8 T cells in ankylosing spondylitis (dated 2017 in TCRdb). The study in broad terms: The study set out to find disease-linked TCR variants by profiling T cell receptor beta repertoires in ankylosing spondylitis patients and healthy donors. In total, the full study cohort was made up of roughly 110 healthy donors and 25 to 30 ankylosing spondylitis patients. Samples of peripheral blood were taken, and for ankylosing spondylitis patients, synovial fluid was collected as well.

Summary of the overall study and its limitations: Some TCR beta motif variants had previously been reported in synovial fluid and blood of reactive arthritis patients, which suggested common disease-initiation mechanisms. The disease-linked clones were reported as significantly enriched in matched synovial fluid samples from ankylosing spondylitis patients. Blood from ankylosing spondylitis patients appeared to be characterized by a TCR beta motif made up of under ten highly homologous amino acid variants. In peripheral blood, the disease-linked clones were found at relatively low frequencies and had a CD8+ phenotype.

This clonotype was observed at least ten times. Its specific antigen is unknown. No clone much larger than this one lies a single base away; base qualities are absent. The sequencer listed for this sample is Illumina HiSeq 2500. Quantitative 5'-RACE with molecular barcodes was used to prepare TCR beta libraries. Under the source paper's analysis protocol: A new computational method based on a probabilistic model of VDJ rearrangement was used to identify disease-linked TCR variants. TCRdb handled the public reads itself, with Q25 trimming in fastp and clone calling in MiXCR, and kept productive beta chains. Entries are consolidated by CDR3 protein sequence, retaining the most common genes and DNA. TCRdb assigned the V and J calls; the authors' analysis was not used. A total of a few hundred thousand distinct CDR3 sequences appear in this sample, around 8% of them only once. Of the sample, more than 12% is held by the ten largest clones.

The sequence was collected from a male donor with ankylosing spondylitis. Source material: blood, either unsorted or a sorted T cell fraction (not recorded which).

The CDR3 region has the sequence CAISPPNTGELFF. The sequenced DNA: TGTGCCATCAGCCCGCCGAACACCGGGGAGCTGTTTTTT. The chain joins TRBV10-3 to TRBJ2-2, with the D gene not confidently named. V loses 6 bases of germline sequence and J loses 0 bases, and the interval between the two ends is 5 bases. As encoded in the germline V gene, CDR1 is ENHRY while CDR2 is SYGVKD. Inclusive of the bounding cysteine and phenylalanine, the CDR3 is 13 residues long. The kept DNA is CDR3 alone, 39 bases in frame from the first base.